This T cell receptor (beta chain) emerged from a study of blood T cell repertoires in COVID-19. Study details: Material from acute and convalescent COVID-19 was sourced from the United States, Italy and Spain. From T cells, B-cell-depleted T cells, or PBMCs came the material, which was cDNA or gDNA.

The trim removed 0 bases at V and 4 bases at J, leaving 12 bases unmatched. This CDR3 is 18 amino acids long. Germline loops: CDR1 SGHRS, CDR2 YFSETQ. Original analysis: The authors estimated nucleated cell counts from reference gene primer amplification. Method: immunoSEQ multiplex PCR; TCRdb's copy keeps in-frame clones and lacks some. For V, J and clone size, that table is used; D and trimming come from the DNA. The sample lists 220,000 or so clones, over 70% occurring once. The clonotype was recovered from a woman aged 65 to 85 with acute or convalescent COVID-19. Material for sequencing was peripheral blood. This rearrangement joins TRBV5-1 to TRBJ1-1; 10 bases agree with TRBD1. CDR3 nucleotides: TGCGCCAGCAGCTTGGGGGTGACAGGGGGCACGAGGGGCACTGAAGCTTTCTTT. Encoded protein: CASSLGVTGGTRGTEAFF.